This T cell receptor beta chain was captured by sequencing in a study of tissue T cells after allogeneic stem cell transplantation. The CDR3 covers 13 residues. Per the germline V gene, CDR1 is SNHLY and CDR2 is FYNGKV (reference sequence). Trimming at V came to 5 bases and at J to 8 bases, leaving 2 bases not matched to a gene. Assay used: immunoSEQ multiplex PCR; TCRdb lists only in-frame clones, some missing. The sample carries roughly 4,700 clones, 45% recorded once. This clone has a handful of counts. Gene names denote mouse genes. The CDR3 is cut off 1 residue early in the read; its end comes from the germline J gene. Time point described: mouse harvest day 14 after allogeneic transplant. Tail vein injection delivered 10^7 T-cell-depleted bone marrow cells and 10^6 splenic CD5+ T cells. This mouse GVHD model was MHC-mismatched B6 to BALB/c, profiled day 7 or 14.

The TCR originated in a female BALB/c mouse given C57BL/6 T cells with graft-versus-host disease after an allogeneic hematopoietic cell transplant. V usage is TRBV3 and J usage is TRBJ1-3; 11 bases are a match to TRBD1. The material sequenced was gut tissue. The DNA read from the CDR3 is TGTGCCAGCAGCGGACAGGGGGCGGATACGCTCTAT. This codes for CASSGQGADTLY. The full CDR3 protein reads CASSGQGADTLYF.